This TCR beta chain emerged from a study of blood T cell repertoires in COVID-19. Study context: Sites in the United States, Italy and Spain provided acute and convalescent COVID-19 samples. The cDNA or gDNA used as material had been derived from T cells, B-cell-depleted T cells, or PBMCs.

CDR3 length: 14 amino acids. The V gene's germline CDR1 is SGHRS and CDR2 YFSETQ. V dropped 0 bases and J dropped 1 base, with 7 bases sitting between them. Authors' processing steps: Scientists estimated how many nucleated cells there were by amplifying reference gene primers. The assay was immunoSEQ multiplex PCR, and TCRdb's table has in-frame clones only and misses some. That table gives V, J and clone size, and the DNA gave D and trimming. Among roughly 140,000 clones, around four fifths were seen once, and the ten largest hold 35% to 40%. The chain is built from TRBV5-1 and TRBJ1-1; D is uncertain. The sequenced material came from peripheral blood. The clonotype comes from a human donor in a cohort sampled during active COVID-19. CDR3 loop: CASSLVWANTEAFF. DNA for the CDR3: TGCGCCAGCAGCTTGGTTTGGGCGAACACTGAAGCTTTCTTT.